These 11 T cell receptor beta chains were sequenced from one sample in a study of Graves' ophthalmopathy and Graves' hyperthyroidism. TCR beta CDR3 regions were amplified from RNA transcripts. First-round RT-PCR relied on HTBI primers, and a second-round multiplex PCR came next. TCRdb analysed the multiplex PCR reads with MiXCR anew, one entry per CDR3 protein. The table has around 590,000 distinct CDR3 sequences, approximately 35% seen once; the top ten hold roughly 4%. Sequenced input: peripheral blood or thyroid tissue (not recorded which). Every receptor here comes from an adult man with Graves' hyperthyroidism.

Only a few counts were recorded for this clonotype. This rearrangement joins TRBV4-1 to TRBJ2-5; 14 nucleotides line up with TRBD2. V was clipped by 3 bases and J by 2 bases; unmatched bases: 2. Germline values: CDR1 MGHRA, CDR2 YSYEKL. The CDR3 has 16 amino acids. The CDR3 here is CASSQGTSGSQETQYF. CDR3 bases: TGCGCCAGCAGCCAGGGGACTAGCGGGAGTCAAGAGACCCAGTACTTC.

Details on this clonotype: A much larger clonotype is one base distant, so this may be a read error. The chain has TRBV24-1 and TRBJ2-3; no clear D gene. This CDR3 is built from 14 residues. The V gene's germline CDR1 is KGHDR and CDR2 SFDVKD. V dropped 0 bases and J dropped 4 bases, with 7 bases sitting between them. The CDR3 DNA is TGTGCCACCAGTGATTTGACGAGCGCAGATACGCAGTATTTT. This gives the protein CATSDLTSADTQYF.

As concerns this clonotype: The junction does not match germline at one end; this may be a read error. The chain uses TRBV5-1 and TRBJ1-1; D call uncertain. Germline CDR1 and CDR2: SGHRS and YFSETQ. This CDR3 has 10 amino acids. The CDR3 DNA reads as TGTGCCGGTAGCAACACTGAAGCTTTCTTT. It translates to CAGSNTEAFF.

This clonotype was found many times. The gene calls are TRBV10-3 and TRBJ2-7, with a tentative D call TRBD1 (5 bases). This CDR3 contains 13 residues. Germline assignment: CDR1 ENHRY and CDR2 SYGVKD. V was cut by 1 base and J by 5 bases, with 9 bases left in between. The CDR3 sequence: CAISELTGNEQYF. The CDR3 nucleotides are TGTGCCATCAGTGAGTTAACAGGCAACGAGCAGTACTTC.

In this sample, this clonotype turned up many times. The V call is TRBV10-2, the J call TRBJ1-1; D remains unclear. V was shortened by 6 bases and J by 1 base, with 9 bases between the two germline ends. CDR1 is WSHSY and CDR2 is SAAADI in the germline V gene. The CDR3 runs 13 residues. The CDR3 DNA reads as TGCGCCAGCAGAGGACGCGCGAACACTGAAGCTTTCTTT. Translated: CASRGRANTEAFF.

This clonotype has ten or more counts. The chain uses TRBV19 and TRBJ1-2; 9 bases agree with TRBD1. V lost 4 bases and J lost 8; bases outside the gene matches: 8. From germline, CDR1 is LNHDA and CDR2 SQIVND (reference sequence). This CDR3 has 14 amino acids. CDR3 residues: CASSTWDREGGYTF. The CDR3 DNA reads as TGTGCCAGTAGTACTTGGGACAGGGAAGGAGGCTACACCTTC.

CDR3 region: CSVLGQGTETQYF. In DNA form, the CDR3 reads TGCAGCGTACTGGGACAGGGCACAGAGACCCAGTACTTC. The chain joins TRBV29-1 to TRBJ2-5; 9 bases line up with TRBD1. J was trimmed by 4 bases and V by 6 bases; bases with no gene match: 6. This CDR3 comprises 13 residues. The V gene's germline CDR1 is SQVTM and CDR2 ANQGSEA.

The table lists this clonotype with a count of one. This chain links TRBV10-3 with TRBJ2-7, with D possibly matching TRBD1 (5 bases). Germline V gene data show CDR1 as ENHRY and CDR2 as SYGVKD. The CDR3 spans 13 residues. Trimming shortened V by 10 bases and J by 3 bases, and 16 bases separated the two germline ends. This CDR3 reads CATRGVGDYEQYF. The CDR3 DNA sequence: TGTGCCACTAGGGGTGTTGGGGACTACGAGCAGTACTTC.

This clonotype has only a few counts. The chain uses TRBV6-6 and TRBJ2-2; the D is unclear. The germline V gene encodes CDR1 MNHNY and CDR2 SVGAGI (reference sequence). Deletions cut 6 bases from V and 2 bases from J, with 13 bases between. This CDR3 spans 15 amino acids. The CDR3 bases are TGTGCCAGCAGCCATACACGAGATAACACCGGGGAGCTGTTTTTT. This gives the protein CASSHTRDNTGELFF.

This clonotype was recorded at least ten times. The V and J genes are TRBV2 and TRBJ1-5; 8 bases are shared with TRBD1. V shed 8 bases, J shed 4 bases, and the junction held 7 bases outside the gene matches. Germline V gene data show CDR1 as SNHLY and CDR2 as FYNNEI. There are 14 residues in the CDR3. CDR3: CASWTGRLNQPQHF. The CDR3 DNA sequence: TGTGCCAGCTGGACAGGGAGGCTGAATCAGCCCCAGCATTTT.

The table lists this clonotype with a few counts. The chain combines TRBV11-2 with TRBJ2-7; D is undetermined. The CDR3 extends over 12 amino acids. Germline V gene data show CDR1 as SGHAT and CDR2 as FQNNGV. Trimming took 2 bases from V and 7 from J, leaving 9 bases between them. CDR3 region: CASSLTRREQYF. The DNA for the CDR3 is TGTGCCAGCAGCTTAACTCGGCGGGAGCAGTACTTC.